This entry is about one TCR beta chain. Its antigen is still unknown. CD45RO-negative, CCR7-selected cells formed the naive CD8 fraction, which excluded terminally differentiated effector memory CD45RA+ cells. The sample is drawn from a study of shared clonotypes between healthy human individuals. The method was immunoSEQ multiplex PCR; TCRdb's version includes in-frame clones alone and lacks a portion of them. The sample lists about 2,200,000 clones; around 93% were seen once. The CDR3 is 16 amino acids. Trimming shortened V by 2 bases and J by 4 bases, and 15 bases separated the two germline ends. Germline V gives CDR1 SGHAT, CDR2 FQNNGV. Study-level results: Few donors limited the genetic and exposure-history diversity represented.

The sequenced sample was naive CD8+ T cells from PBMCs. The source of this sequence is a young man in good health. Some clones in this sample may be carry-over from other donors' samples. V usage is TRBV11-2 and J usage is TRBJ2-1; D is undetermined. CDR3 loop: CASSLRSSEQYNEQFF. CDR3 nucleotides: TGTGCCAGCAGCTTAAGATCTTCTGAGCAGTACAATGAGCAGTTCTTC.